These 11 T cell receptor beta chains came from one sample sequenced in a study of cytomegalovirus exposure and HLA in healthy donors. In the PCR, 60 Vbeta and 13 Jbeta primers were used. Only in-frame clones appear in the TCRdb table, and some are missing; sequencing was by immunoSEQ multiplex PCR. The table has 65,000 to 80,000 clones, approximately 72% seen once. Sequenced sample: PBMCs. Receptors originate from a woman aged 40 to 55 in good health and CMV-seropositive.

The chain carries TRBV5-6 and TRBJ1-2; D not resolved. The CDR3 runs to 14 residues. V was clipped by 2 bases and J by 4 bases, with 12 bases between them. The germline V gene has CDR1 SGHDT and CDR2 YYEEEE. Here the CDR3 reads CASSFFQAIYGYTF. Here the CDR3 DNA reads TGTGCCAGCAGCTTTTTCCAGGCCATCTATGGCTACACCTTC.

The V gene is TRBV27, the J gene TRBJ2-7; possible D gene TRBD1, 5 bases. Germline V lookup: CDR1 MNHEY, CDR2 SMNVEV (reference sequence). The CDR3 is made up of 14 amino acids. V lost 2 bases and J lost 2, with 10 bases in between. The CDR3 DNA follows: TGTGCCAGCAGTTTAAATCTGGGGCCCTACGAGCAGTACTTC. Translated, it gives CASSLNLGPYEQYF.

This clone occurred a few times. This rearrangement joins TRBV5-1 to TRBJ1-1, with D possibly matching TRBD1 (6 bases). Deletions cut 5 bases from V and 0 bases from J, with 17 bases between. Germline-derived CDR1 and CDR2 are SGHRS and YFSETQ. CDR3 size: 16 residues. CDR3 bases: TGCGCCAGCAGGGACAGCAATAACTACATGAACACTGAAGCTTTCTTT. Its protein product is CASRDSNNYMNTEAFF. The full variable domain, its missing parts supplied by reference TRBV5-1 and TRBJ1-1, is KAGVTQTPRYLIKTRGQQVTLSCSPISGHRSVSWYQQTPGQGLQFLFEYFSETQRNKGNFPGRFSGRQFSNSRSEMNVSTLELGDSALYLCASRDSNNYMNTEAFFGQGTRLTVV.

V and J are TRBV11-2 and TRBJ2-7, with 9 bases that match TRBD2. Trimming cost V 5 bases and J 0 bases; bases outside gene matches: 11. This CDR3 region has 17 residues. Germline CDR1 and CDR2: SGHAT and FQNNGV. As DNA, the CDR3 is TGTGCCAGCAGCGACCCACGGAGCGGGGGGAGCTCCTACGAGCAGTACTTC. This codes for CASSDPRSGGSSYEQYF.

By share, this clone counts as medium-sized (0.01 to 0.1%). The V gene is TRBV6-5, the J gene TRBJ2-1; the match to TRBD2 covers 13 bases. Germline-derived CDR1 and CDR2 are MNHEY and SVGAGI. The CDR3 consists of 15 residues. The junction had 6 bases not matched to a gene; V was cut back by 5 bases and J by 8 bases. CDR3 in DNA: TGTGCCAGCAGTCGGACTAGCGGGGGTGCAGATGAGCAGTTCTTC. It encodes CASSRTSGGADEQFF.

This sequence joins TRBV5-6 and TRBJ2-7; 12 bases map to TRBD1. J was trimmed by 7 bases and V by 3 bases; bases with no gene match: 5. This CDR3 has 14 amino acids. CDR1 is SGHDT, CDR2 YYEEEE, per germline. The DNA for the CDR3 is TGTGCCAGCAGCTGGGACAGGGGGCTGGGGGAGCAGTACTTC. Its protein is CASSWDRGLGEQYF.

The chain employs TRBV19 and TRBJ1-3; TRBD1 matches 8 bases. Germline CDR1 reads LNHDA; CDR2 reads SQIVND (reference sequence). Unmatched junction bases numbered 1, after V lost 3 bases and J lost 0 bases. The CDR3 sequence is 15 residues long. This CDR3 reads CASSIGTGSGNTIYF. The CDR3 DNA sequence: TGTGCCAGTAGTATCGGGACAGGCTCTGGAAACACCATATATTTT. The full variable domain, completed using reference TRBV19 and TRBJ1-3, is DGGITQSPKYLFRKEGQNVTLSCEQNLNHDAMYWYRQDPGQGLRLIYYSQIVNDFQKGDIAEGYSVSREKKESFPLTVTSAQKNPTAFYLCASSIGTGSGNTIYFGEGSWLTVV.

The CDR3, as DNA: TGTGCCAGCAGTGCGGCATACAGGGGGCGCGTCTACGAGCAGTACTTC. It encodes CASSAAYRGRVYEQYF. V is TRBV6-1 and J is TRBJ2-7; 9 nucleotides line up with TRBD1. The germline gives CDR1 MNHNS, CDR2 SASEGT. The J segment lost 3 bases and the V segment lost 4 bases, leaving 10 bases of the junction unmatched. The CDR3 runs 16 residues.

The rearrangement links TRBV28 to TRBJ2-1; TRBD2 is a possible D gene (5 bases). The CDR3 is made up of 15 amino acids. Between the trimmed V and J ends, which lost 7 bases and 0 bases, there was a span of 13 bases. Germline V gene sequence: CDR1 MDHEN, CDR2 SYDVKM. CDR3 nucleotides: TGTGCCAGCACCATTCCCGAGGGCTCCTACAATGAGCAGTTCTTC. It is translated as CASTIPEGSYNEQFF.

The genes are TRBV7-7 and TRBJ2-7; D remains unclear. Germline CDR1 is SSHAT and CDR2 is FNYEAQ (reference sequence). The germline V and J ends were trimmed by 5 bases and 6 bases, with 14 bases remaining between them. The CDR3 is made up of 13 amino acids. For the CDR3, the DNA is TGTGCCAGCAGCCGTACCATACAAAGCGAGCAGTACTTC. As protein: CASSRTIQSEQYF.

The gene calls are TRBV18 and TRBJ1-1; D is uncertain. V was cut by 4 bases and J by 5 bases, with 5 bases left in between. The CDR3 consists of 11 residues. Germline V gene sequence: CDR1 KGHSH, CDR2 LQKENI. CDR3 nucleotides: TGTGCCAGCTCACTCGCGACTGAAGCTTTCTTT. It specifies CASSLATEAFF.